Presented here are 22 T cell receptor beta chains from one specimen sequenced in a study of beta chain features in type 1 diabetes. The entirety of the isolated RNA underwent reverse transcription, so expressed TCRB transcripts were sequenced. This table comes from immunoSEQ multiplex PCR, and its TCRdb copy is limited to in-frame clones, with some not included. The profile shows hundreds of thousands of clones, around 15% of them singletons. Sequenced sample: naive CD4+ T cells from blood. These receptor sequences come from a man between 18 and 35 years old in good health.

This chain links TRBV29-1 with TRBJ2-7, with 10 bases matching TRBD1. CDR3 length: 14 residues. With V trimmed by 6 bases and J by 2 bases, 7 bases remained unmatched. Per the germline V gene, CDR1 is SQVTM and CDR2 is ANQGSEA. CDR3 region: CSVTRDRGTYEQYF. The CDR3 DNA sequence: TGCAGCGTAACCCGGGACAGGGGAACCTACGAGCAGTACTTC.

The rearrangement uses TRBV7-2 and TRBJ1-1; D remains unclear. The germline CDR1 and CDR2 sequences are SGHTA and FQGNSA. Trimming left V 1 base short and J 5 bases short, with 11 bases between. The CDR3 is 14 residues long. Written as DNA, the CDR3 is TGTGCCAGCAGCTTAGTCGGGAGGGAGACTGAAGCTTTCTTT. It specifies CASSLVGRETEAFF. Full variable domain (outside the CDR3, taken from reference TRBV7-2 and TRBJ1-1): GAGVSQSPSNKVTEKGKDVELRCDPISGHTALYWYRQSLGQGLEFLIYFQGNSAPDKSGLPSDRFSAERTGGSVSTLTIQRTQQEDSAVYLCASSLVGRETEAFFGQGTRLTVV.

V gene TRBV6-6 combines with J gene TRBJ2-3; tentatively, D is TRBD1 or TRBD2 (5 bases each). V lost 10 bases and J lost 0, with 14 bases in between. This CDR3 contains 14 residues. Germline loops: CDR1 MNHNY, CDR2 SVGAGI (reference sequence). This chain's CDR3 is CATAPGQSTDTQYF. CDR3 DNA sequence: TGTGCCACCGCCCCGGGGCAGAGCACAGATACGCAGTATTTT.

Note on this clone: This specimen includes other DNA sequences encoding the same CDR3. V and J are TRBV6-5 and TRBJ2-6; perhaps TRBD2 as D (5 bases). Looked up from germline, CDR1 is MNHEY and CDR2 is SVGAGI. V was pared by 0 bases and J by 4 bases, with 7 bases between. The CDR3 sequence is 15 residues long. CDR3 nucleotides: TGTGCCAGCAGTTACTCGGGGAGCGGGGCCAACGTCCTGACTTTC. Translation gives CASSYSGSGANVLTF.

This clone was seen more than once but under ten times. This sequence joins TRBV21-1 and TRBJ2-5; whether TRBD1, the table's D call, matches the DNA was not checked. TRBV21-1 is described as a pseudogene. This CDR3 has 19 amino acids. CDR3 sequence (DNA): TGTGCCAGCAGCAAAGCGGTTGATGGGGACAGGGGCCGCCAAGGGACCCAGTACTTC. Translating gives CASSKAVDGDRGRQGTQYF.

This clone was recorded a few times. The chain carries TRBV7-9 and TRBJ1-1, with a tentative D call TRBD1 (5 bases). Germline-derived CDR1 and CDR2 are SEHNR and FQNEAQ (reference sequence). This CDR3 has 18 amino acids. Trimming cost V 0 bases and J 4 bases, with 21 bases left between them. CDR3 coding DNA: TGTGCCAGCAGCTTAGCGGACGTATTGGTGGACAAGGGCACTGAAGCTTTCTTT. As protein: CASSLADVLVDKGTEAFF.

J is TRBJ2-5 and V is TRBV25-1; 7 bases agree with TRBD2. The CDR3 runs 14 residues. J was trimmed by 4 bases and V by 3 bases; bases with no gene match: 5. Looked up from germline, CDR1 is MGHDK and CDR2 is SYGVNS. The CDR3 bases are TGTGCCAGCAGTGACCCCCGGGAGGCAGAGACCCAGTACTTC. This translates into CASSDPREAETQYF.

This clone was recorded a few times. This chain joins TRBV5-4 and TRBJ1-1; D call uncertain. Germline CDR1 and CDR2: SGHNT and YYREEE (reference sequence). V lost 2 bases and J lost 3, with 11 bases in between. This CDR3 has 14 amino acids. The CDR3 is CASSLSWRDTEAFF. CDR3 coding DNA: TGTGCCAGCAGCTTATCCTGGAGGGACACTGAAGCTTTCTTT.

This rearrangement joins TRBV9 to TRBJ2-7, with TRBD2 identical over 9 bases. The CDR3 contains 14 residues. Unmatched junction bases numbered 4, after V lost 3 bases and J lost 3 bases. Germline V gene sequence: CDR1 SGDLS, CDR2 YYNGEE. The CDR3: CASSATSGGYEQYF. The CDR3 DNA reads TGTGCCAGCAGCGCGACTAGCGGTGGCTACGAGCAGTACTTC.

DNA of the CDR3: TGTGCCAGCAGCTTTGGTCGGTCCGTGAACACACACAAATACGAGCAGTACTTC. Its translation is CASSFGRSVNTHKYEQYF. The V call is TRBV7-8, the J call TRBJ2-7; D ambiguous. V shed 3 bases and J shed 4 bases, with 25 bases lying between them. Germline V lookup: CDR1 SGHVS, CDR2 FQNEAQ. The CDR3 length is 18 residues. The variable domain in full, with the rest retrieved from reference TRBV7-8 and TRBJ2-7, is GAGVSQSPRYKVAKRGQDVALRCDPISGHVSLFWYQQALGQGPEFLTYFQNEAQLDKSGLPSDRFFAERPEGSVSTLKIQRTQQEDSAVYLCASSFGRSVNTHKYEQYFGPGTRLTVT.

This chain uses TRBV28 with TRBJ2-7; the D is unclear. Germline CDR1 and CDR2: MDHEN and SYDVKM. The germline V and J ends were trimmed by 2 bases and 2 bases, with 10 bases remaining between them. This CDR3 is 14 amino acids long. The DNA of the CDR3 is TGTGCCAGCAGTTTAGGCCTTCTTCCCTACGAGCAGTACTTC. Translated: CASSLGLLPYEQYF.

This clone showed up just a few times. The CDR3 DNA follows: TGCGCCAGCAGCCTGGACAGGGATGAGACCCAGTACTTC. Translation: CASSLDRDETQYF. The chain is built from TRBV5-1 and TRBJ2-5, with 8 bases identical to TRBD1. J gave up 5 bases and V 4 bases, and 4 bases lay outside the gene matches. CDR1 and CDR2 from the germline V gene are SGHRS and YFSETQ. CDR3 length: 13 amino acids.

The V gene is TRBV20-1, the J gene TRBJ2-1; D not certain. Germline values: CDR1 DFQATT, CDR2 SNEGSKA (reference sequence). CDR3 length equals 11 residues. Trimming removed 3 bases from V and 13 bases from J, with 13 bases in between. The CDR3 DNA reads TGCAGTGCTAGTGCAGCGCCGCGTCAGTTCTTC. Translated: CSASAAPRQFF.

CDR3 residues: CSVRTGGQGWTGELFF. The CDR3 region has the DNA TGCAGCGTGCGTACAGGGGGCCAGGGGTGGACCGGGGAGCTGTTTTTT. The V and J genes are TRBV29-1 and TRBJ2-2, with 9 bases identical to TRBD1. This CDR3 spans 16 amino acids. Trimming removed 6 bases from V and 5 bases from J; junction bases left unmatched: 13. The germline gives CDR1 SQVTM, CDR2 ANQGSEA.

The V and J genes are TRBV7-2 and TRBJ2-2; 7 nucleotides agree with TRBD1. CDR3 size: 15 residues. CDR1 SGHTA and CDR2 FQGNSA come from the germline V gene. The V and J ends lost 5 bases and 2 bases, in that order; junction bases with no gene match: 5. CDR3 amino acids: CASSTRTGNTGELFF. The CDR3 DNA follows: TGTGCCAGCAGCACGAGGACAGGAAACACCGGGGAGCTGTTTTTT.

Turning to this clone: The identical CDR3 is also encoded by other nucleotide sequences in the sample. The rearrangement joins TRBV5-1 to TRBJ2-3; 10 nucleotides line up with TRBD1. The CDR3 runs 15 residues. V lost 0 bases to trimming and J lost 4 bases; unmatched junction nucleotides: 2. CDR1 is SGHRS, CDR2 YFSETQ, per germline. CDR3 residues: CASSLAGQGADTQYF. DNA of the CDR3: TGCGCCAGCAGCTTGGCAGGACAGGGGGCAGATACGCAGTATTTT.

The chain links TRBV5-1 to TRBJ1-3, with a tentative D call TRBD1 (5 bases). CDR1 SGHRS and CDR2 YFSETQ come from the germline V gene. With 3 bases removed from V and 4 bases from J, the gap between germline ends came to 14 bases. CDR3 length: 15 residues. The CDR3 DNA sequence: TGCGCCAGCAGCTCGCAGGGTCCCCCGGGAAACACCATATATTTT. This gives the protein CASSSQGPPGNTIYF.

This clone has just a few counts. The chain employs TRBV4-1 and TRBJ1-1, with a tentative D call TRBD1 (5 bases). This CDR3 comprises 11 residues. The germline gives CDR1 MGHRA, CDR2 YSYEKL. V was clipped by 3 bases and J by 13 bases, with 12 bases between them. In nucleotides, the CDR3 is TGCGCCAGCAGCCACCGGGGCACTCGTTTCTTT. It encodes CASSHRGTRFF.

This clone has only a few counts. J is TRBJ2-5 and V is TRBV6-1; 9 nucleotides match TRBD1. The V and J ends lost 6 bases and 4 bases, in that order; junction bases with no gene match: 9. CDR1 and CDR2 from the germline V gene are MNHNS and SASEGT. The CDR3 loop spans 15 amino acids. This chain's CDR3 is CASSAQTGGGETQYF. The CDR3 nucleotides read TGTGCCAGCAGCGCACAGACAGGGGGTGGAGAGACCCAGTACTTC.

Here the CDR3 reads CASSFDRAPNQPQHF. For the CDR3, the DNA is TGTGCCAGCTCCTTCGACAGGGCCCCCAATCAGCCCCAGCATTTT. The chain links TRBV18 to TRBJ1-5; 7 nucleotides align to TRBD1. With V trimmed by 6 bases and J by 3 bases, 8 bases remained unmatched. The length of the CDR3 is 15 residues. Per germline, CDR1 KGHSH and CDR2 LQKENI.

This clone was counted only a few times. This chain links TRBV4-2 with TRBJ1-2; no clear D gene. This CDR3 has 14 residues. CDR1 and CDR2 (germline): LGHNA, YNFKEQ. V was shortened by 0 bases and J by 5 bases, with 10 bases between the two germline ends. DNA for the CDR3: TGTGCCAGCAGCCAAGATCGGCAGGTATATGGCTACACCTTC. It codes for CASSQDRQVYGYTF.

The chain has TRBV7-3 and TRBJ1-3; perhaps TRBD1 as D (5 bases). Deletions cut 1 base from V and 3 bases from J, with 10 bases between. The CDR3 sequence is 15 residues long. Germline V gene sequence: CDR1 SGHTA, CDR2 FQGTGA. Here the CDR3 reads CASSLRPGLGNTIYF. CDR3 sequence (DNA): TGTGCCAGCAGCTTAAGGCCAGGGCTTGGAAACACCATATATTTT. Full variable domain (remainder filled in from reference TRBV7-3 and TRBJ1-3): GAGVSQTPSNKVTEKGKYVELRCDPISGHTALYWYRQSLGQGPEFLIYFQGTGAADDSGLPNDRFFAVRPEGSVSTLKIQRTERGDSAVYLCASSLRPGLGNTIYFGEGSWLTVV.